This is a list of T cell receptor beta chains from one sample in a study of technical replicates of blood from a few donors. Generated by immunoSEQ multiplex PCR, the TCRdb table keeps only in-frame clones and is missing some. The sample lists 87,000 or so clones, around 95% occurring once. The sequencing input was T cells isolated from PBMCs. The source of these receptors is a human donor in good health. CDR3s include the opening cysteine and the closing phenylalanine or tryptophan. The D gene is left open where the match is weak. Size is stated for part of the rows, as once, few or many counts, or as a class when the clone is expanded.

TRBV6-5	-	TRBJ2-7	TRBD1	CASSRPTGEQQYF	TGTGCCAGCAGTAGACCAACAGGGGAACAGCAGTACTTC
TRBV6-5	-	TRBJ2-7	-	CASRLGMEPGWEQYF	TGTGCCAGCAGATTAGGCATGGAGCCGGGATGGGAGCAGTACTTC
TRBV9	-	TRBJ1-1	-	CASSVGVITEAFF	TGTGCCAGCAGCGTAGGAGTTATTACTGAAGCTTTCTTT
TRBV27	-	TRBJ1-2	-	CASSFHRAYGYTF	TGTGCCAGCAGTTTCCACAGAGCCTATGGCTACACCTTC
TRBV27	-	TRBJ1-1	-	CASSYWFPFTNTEAFF	TGTGCCAGCAGTTATTGGTTCCCCTTTACTAACACTGAAGCTTTCTTT
TRBV18	-	TRBJ1-2	-	CASSPPGLYGYTF	TGTGCCAGCTCACCACCGGGGCTCTATGGCTACACCTTC
TRBV6-5	-	TRBJ2-7	-	CASSYLVGAAYEQYF	TGTGCCAGCAGTTACTTGGTGGGGGCGGCCTACGAGCAGTACTTC
TRBV27	-	TRBJ2-7	TRBD2	CASGPPESGERSTYEQYF	TGTGCCAGTGGCCCCCCGGAGAGCGGGGAGCGTTCAACCTACGAGCAGTACTTC
TRBV5-6	-	TRBJ2-7	-	CASSLGGGGYEQYF	TGTGCCAGCAGCTTAGGGGGAGGGGGCTACGAGCAGTACTTC
TRBV27	-	TRBJ1-4	-	CASSRAATNEKLFF	TGTGCCAGCAGTCGCGCCGCAACTAATGAAAAACTGTTTTTT
TRBV6-5	-	TRBJ1-5	-	CASSYSWGEGQPQHF	TGTGCCAGCAGTTACTCTTGGGGGGAGGGGCAGCCCCAGCATTTT
TRBV20-1	-	TRBJ1-1	-	CSATVNTEAFF	TGCAGTGCTACGGTGAACACTGAAGCTTTCTTT
TRBV30	-	TRBJ2-1	-	CAWSVQGIGQFF	TGTGCCTGGAGTGTACAGGGAATAGGGCAGTTCTTC
TRBV27	-	TRBJ2-3	-	CASTQGFADTQYF	TGTGCCAGCACCCAGGGGTTTGCAGATACGCAGTATTTT
TRBV6-6	-	TRBJ2-7	TRBD2	CASSYSSGDSYEQYF	TGTGCCAGCAGTTATTCTAGCGGAGACTCCTACGAGCAGTACTTC
TRBV6-1	once	TRBJ2-5	-	CASSEGRPPVQETQYF	TGTGCCAGCAGTGAAGGGCGGCCCCCGGTTCAAGAGACCCAGTACTTC
TRBV19	-	TRBJ1-1	-	CASSIMVRSEAFF	TGTGCCAGTAGTATCATGGTGCGGTCTGAAGCTTTCTTT
TRBV10-3	-	TRBJ2-7	TRBD2	CAISEAGDEQYF	TGTGCCATCAGTGAAGCGGGAGACGAGCAGTACTTC
TRBV5-5	-	TRBJ2-7	-	CASSLNYEQYF	TGTGCCAGCAGCCTTAACTACGAGCAGTACTTC
TRBV7-7	-	TRBJ2-1	TRBD1	CASSLAGTGISKQFF	TGTGCCAGCAGCTTAGCTGGGACAGGGATTAGTAAGCAGTTCTTC
TRBV25-1	-	TRBJ2-7	TRBD2	CASISGISYEQYF	TGTGCCAGCATTAGCGGGATCTCCTACGAGCAGTACTTC
TRBV6-4	-	TRBJ2-7	TRBD1	CASSESGQVGYEQYF	TGTGCCAGCAGCGAATCGGGACAGGTTGGCTACGAGCAGTACTTC
TRBV10-3	-	TRBJ2-7	-	CAIIQEARTYEQYF	TGTGCCATCATTCAGGAGGCCAGGACCTACGAGCAGTACTTC
TRBV5-4	-	TRBJ1-1	TRBD1	CASSRDSKTEAFF	TGTGCCAGCAGTAGGGACAGTAAGACTGAAGCTTTCTTT
TRBV5-1	once	TRBJ2-1	-	CASKQSGGSSYNEQFF	TGCGCCAGCAAACAATCCGGGGGAAGCTCCTACAATGAGCAGTTCTTC
TRBV6-5	-	TRBJ1-5	TRBD1	CAVRTGPNQPQHF	TGTGCCGTGAGGACAGGGCCGAATCAGCCCCAGCATTTT
TRBV9	-	TRBJ2-1	TRBD1	CASSPMTGGGHEQFF	TGTGCCAGCAGCCCGATGACAGGGGGCGGGCATGAGCAGTTCTTC
TRBV25-1	-	TRBJ2-7	-	CALRGSYEQYF	TGTGCCTTGCGGGGCTCCTACGAGCAGTACTTC
TRBV9	once	TRBJ2-7	TRBD2	CASSVATGGSYPYEQYF	TGTGCCAGCAGCGTAGCTACCGGGGGGAGCTACCCCTACGAGCAGTACTTC
TRBV30	-	TRBJ2-7	-	CASLGDTSYEQYF	TGTGCCAGCCTAGGGGACACATCCTACGAGCAGTACTTC
TRBV27	-	TRBJ2-3	-	CASRSGFNTDTQYF	TGTGCCAGCAGATCGGGGTTTAACACAGATACGCAGTATTTT
TRBV30	-	TRBJ2-7	-	CAWSVLDSETPDYEQYF	TGTGCCTGGAGTGTACTAGACTCTGAGACACCAGACTACGAGCAGTACTTC
TRBV9	-	TRBJ1-1	TRBD1	CASGSRDRNTEAFF	TGTGCCAGCGGAAGTCGGGACAGAAACACTGAAGCTTTCTTT
TRBV9	-	TRBJ1-1	TRBD1	CASSTNRDRLLNTEAFF	TGTGCCAGCAGCACTAACCGGGACAGACTTTTGAACACTGAAGCTTTCTTT
TRBV30	-	TRBJ2-7	TRBD1	CAWTEDRGFGQYF	TGTGCCTGGACTGAGGACAGGGGCTTTGGGCAGTACTTC
TRBV19	once	TRBJ2-1	-	CASTEGLGTVNNEQFF	TGTGCCAGTACCGAGGGACTCGGGACGGTCAACAATGAGCAGTTCTTC
TRBV19	-	TRBJ1-1	-	CASSQILSNTEAFF	TGTGCCAGTAGTCAAATTCTGAGTAACACTGAAGCTTTCTTT
TRBV13	-	TRBJ2-7	-	CASSEGDFYEQYF	TGTGCCAGCAGCGAGGGGGATTTCTACGAGCAGTACTTC
TRBV6-1	-	TRBJ2-5	-	CASMGPRYQETQYF	TGTGCCAGCATGGGGCCTCGGTACCAAGAGACCCAGTACTTC
TRBV7-8	-	TRBJ2-1	-	CASSGAESSYNEQFF	TGTGCCAGCAGCGGGGCGGAAAGCTCCTACAATGAGCAGTTCTTC
TRBV11-2	-	TRBJ2-7	-	CASSFLSYEQYF	TGTGCCAGCAGCTTTCTCTCCTACGAGCAGTACTTC
TRBV5-1	-	TRBJ2-7	-	CASSLTSSYEQYF	TGCGCCAGCAGCCTGACTAGCTCCTACGAGCAGTACTTC
TRBV4-2	-	TRBJ1-5	-	CASSQDSSGGQPQHF	TGTGCCAGCAGCCAAGATAGTTCGGGAGGCCAGCCCCAGCATTTT
TRBV11-2	-	TRBJ2-7	-	CASSLGGQFGEQYF	TGTGCCAGCAGCTTAGGCGGCCAGTTCGGCGAGCAGTACTTC
TRBV6-1	once	TRBJ1-4	-	CASSEHPGTTEKLFF	TGTGCCAGCAGTGAACATCCGGGAACAACGGAAAAACTGTTTTTT
TRBV27	-	TRBJ2-7	-	CASSSERGGYEQYF	TGTGCCAGCAGTAGCGAAAGGGGCGGCTACGAGCAGTACTTC
TRBV28	-	TRBJ2-1	-	CASRAFASYNEQFF	TGTGCCAGCAGAGCCTTCGCTTCTTACAATGAGCAGTTCTTC
TRBV7-7	-	TRBJ1-5	TRBD1	CASSGQGYSNQPQHF	TGTGCCAGCAGCGGACAGGGTTATAGCAATCAGCCCCAGCATTTT
TRBV6-5	-	TRBJ2-2	-	CASSYSRPNTGELFF	TGTGCCAGCAGTTACTCGCGGCCGAACACCGGGGAGCTGTTTTTT
TRBV25-1	-	TRBJ2-7	-	CASSEADGAYEQYF	TGTGCCAGCAGTGAAGCAGATGGTGCCTACGAGCAGTACTTC
TRBV6-4	-	TRBJ2-1	TRBD2	CASSEASGSSIEQFF	TGTGCCAGCAGTGAAGCTAGCGGGAGTTCAATTGAGCAGTTCTTC
TRBV11-1	-	TRBJ2-7	TRBD2	CASSLSGRNYYEQYF	TGTGCCAGCAGCTTAAGCGGGAGGAACTACTACGAGCAGTACTTC
TRBV21-1	-	TRBJ1-5	-	CASSRDRGNQPQHF	TGTGCCAGCAGCAGGGACAGGGGCAATCAGCCCCAGCATTTT
TRBV9	-	TRBJ1-4	-	CASSGTATNEKLFF	TGTGCCAGCAGCGGGACAGCAACTAATGAAAAACTGTTTTTT
TRBV27	-	TRBJ2-4	-	CASSSLSQVDGKNIQYF	TGTGCCAGCAGTTCTTTGAGCCAGGTGGATGGCAAAAACATTCAGTACTTC